Shown below are 18 T cell receptor beta chains from a single sample sequenced in a study of T cells in women clearing cervical HPV infection. Using immunoSEQ multiplex PCR, the repertoire was profiled, and TCRdb retains in-frame clones only, with some absent. The ten top clones account for approximately 0.98%, within a sample of over 45,000 clones. The specimen sequenced was blood buffy coat. The receptors stem from a woman aged 18-69 years with a cervical HPV16 infection that either progressed to CIN3+ or cleared (not recorded which).

Concerning this clone itself: Coverage ceases 3 residues before the CDR3 finishes, and the germline J gene fills in the end. The rearrangement joins TRBV4-1 to TRBJ2-3, with 9 positions matching TRBD1. J gave up 3 bases and V 4 bases, and 5 bases lay outside the gene matches. This CDR3 spans 15 amino acids. Germline assignment: CDR1 MGHRA and CDR2 YSYEKL. CDR3 amino acids: CASSPGTGRTDTQYF. CDR3 DNA, as far as it was read: TGCGCCAGCAGCCCCGGGACAGGGAGAACAGATACG.

About this clone: The DNA ends 3 residues before the CDR3 does, and the rest of the CDR3 is filled in from the germline J gene. The chain combines TRBV7-2 with TRBJ2-2, with 10 bases that match TRBD2. V gave up 5 bases and J gave up 6 bases; unmatched junction bases: 6. The CDR3 consists of 15 residues. Germline CDR1 and CDR2: SGHTA and FQGNSA. The CDR3 bases that were read are TGTGCCAGCAGCCTCGGGCTAGCGGGGGCCGGGGAG. As protein: CASSLGLAGAGE. The complete CDR3 reads CASSLGLAGAGELFF.

On this clone: Read sequence stops 3 residues before the CDR3 end, and the germline J gene provides the missing end. The chain joins TRBV7-2 to TRBJ1-2, with unresolved D. This CDR3 region has 13 residues. Germline V gives CDR1 SGHTA, CDR2 FQGNSA. The part of the CDR3 DNA that was read is TGTGCCAGCAGCCTGTTACGTACTTACGAC. Its protein product is CASSLLRTYD. The whole CDR3 protein is CASSLLRTYDYTF.

Remarks on this clone: The DNA ends 3 residues before the CDR3 does, and the rest of the CDR3 is filled in from the germline J gene. This rearrangement joins TRBV5-1 to TRBJ2-3; D is perhaps TRBD1 (5 bases). Germline CDR1 SGHRS, CDR2 YFSETQ. The CDR3 covers 14 residues. The V end was cut by 0 bases, the J end by 5 bases, with 10 bases between. The CDR3 protein is CASSLGRAGDTQYF. The sequenced CDR3 bases are TGCGCCAGCAGCTTGGGCAGGGCCGGAGATACG.

As to this clone: The read finishes 3 residues shy of the CDR3 end, and the germline J gene is used to complete it. The chain carries TRBV2 and TRBJ1-5; possible D gene TRBD1, 6 bases. Looked up from germline, CDR1 is SNHLY and CDR2 is FYNNEI. V was trimmed by 6 bases and J by 0 bases, leaving 12 bases between them. The CDR3 extends over 15 amino acids. CDR3 region: CASRGDTFSNQPQHF. CDR3 DNA (partial): TGTGCCAGCAGGGGGGACACGTTTAGCAATCAGCCC.

Concerning this clone: The CDR3 end lies 3 residues beyond the end of the read and is filled in from the germline J gene. This chain joins TRBV18 and TRBJ2-4; 11 bases fit TRBD2. The germline V gene encodes CDR1 KGHSH and CDR2 LQKENI. Trimming removed 2 bases from V and 0 bases from J; junction bases left unmatched: 3. This CDR3 contains 17 residues. The CDR3 spells CASSPTSGGLAKNIQYF. The sequenced CDR3 bases are TGTGCCAGCTCACCAACTAGCGGGGGATTAGCCAAAAACATT.

CDR3 protein: CASSGANRGDYEQYF. CDR3 bases read: TGTGCCAGCAGTGGAGCAAACAGGGGGGACTACGAG. The chain is built from TRBV25-1 and TRBJ2-7; 8 bases fit TRBD1. The read terminates 3 residues ahead of where the CDR3 ends, so the germline J gene completes it. The germline CDR1 and CDR2 sequences are MGHDK and SYGVNS. The CDR3 is 15 residues long. V lost 4 bases and J lost 3; bases outside the gene matches: 8.

About this clone itself: The CDR3 end is not reached by the read, which stops 3 residues before it; the germline J gene fills it in. The chain carries TRBV4-1 and TRBJ2-7, with D uncertain. Germline loops: CDR1 MGHRA, CDR2 YSYEKL. The CDR3 length is 16 residues. Trimming removed 0 bases from V and 2 bases from J, with 14 bases in between. CDR3 bases read: TGCGCCAGCAGCCAAGATACGCAGGAATCGGCCTACGAG. Protein sequence: CASSQDTQESAYE. The entire CDR3 protein reads CASSQDTQESAYEQYF.

As regards this clone: Sequencing ends 3 residues short of the CDR3 end; the germline J gene provides the rest. This chain uses TRBV7-9 with TRBJ1-1, with D possibly TRBD1 on 6 matching bases. Germline V gives CDR1 SEHNR, CDR2 FQNEAQ (reference sequence). CDR3 length equals 13 residues. Trimming took 5 bases from V and 3 from J, leaving 10 bases between them. CDR3 bases read: TGTGCCAGCAGCCTAACAGGGTACACTGAA. Encoded protein: CASSLTGYTE. The entire CDR3 protein is CASSLTGYTEAFF.

A remark on this clone: The DNA ends 3 residues before the CDR3 does, and the rest of the CDR3 is filled in from the germline J gene. V usage is TRBV5-1 and J usage is TRBJ2-1; 7 bases match TRBD1. V trimming: 4 bases; J trimming: 6 bases; junction bases outside the gene matches: 10. CDR1 SGHRS and CDR2 YFSETQ come from the germline V gene. The CDR3 sequence is 15 residues long. The CDR3 bases that were read are TGCGCCAGCAGCCTAACAGGGGCGCAGGGCAATGAG. Translated, it gives CASSLTGAQGNE. The complete CDR3 protein is CASSLTGAQGNEQFF.

Comments on this clone: The read halts 3 residues ahead of the CDR3 end, with the missing end drawn from the germline J gene. The chain has TRBV6-1 and TRBJ2-2; 8 bases match TRBD1. Germline-derived CDR1 and CDR2 are MNHNS and SASEGT. The CDR3 extends over 14 amino acids. CDR3 DNA (partial): TGTGCCAGCAGTGGTGGACAGGGAGGAAGGCCG. Translating it yields CASSGGQGGRP. The complete CDR3 sequence is CASSGGQGGRPLFF.

A note on this clone: The DNA ends 3 residues before the CDR3 does, and the rest of the CDR3 is filled in from the germline J gene. The chain uses TRBV5-4 and TRBJ2-2; D possibly corresponds to TRBD1 (6 bases). The CDR3 loop spans 14 amino acids. Trimming shortened V by 4 bases and J by 3 bases, and 10 bases separated the two germline ends. The germline CDR1 and CDR2 sequences are SGHNT and YYREEE (reference sequence). The covered CDR3 bases are TGTGCCAGCAGCACAGGACAGTACACCGGGGAG. It specifies CASSTGQYTGE. The whole CDR3 region reads CASSTGQYTGELFF.

Comment on this clone: The read comes to an end 3 residues before the CDR3 does, leaving the germline J gene to fill in the end. The chain has TRBV7-4 and TRBJ1-6; 8 positions match TRBD1. The J segment lost 7 bases and the V segment lost 2 bases, leaving 16 bases of the junction unmatched. The germline CDR1 and CDR2 sequences are SGHVT and SQSDAQ. The CDR3 consists of 19 residues. The CDR3 here is CASSLRRGRFENLNSPLHF. CDR3 DNA (partial): TGTGCCAGCAGCTTACGCAGGGGGCGGTTCGAAAACTTGAATTCACCC. Filled out from reference TRBV7-4 and TRBJ1-6, the complete variable domain reads GAGVSQSPRYKVAKRGRDVALRCDSISGHVTLYWYRQTLGQGSEVLTYSQSDAQRDKSGRPSGRFSAERPERSVSTLKIQRTEQGDSAVYLCASSLRRGRFENLNSPLHFGNGTRLTVT.

In regard to this clone: The read gets to within 3 residues of the CDR3 end, and the germline J gene fills in the rest. The J gene is TRBJ2-4, the V gene TRBV19; 8 positions match TRBD1. CDR3 length: 14 amino acids. Germline values: CDR1 LNHDA, CDR2 SQIVND (reference sequence). CDR3 sequence reads: CASYPGTGEGGQYF. The CDR3 bases that were read are TGTGCCAGTTACCCCGGGACAGGTGAGGGTGGT. Variable domain in full (rest from reference TRBV19 and TRBJ2-4): DGGITQSPKYLFRKEGQNVTLSCEQNLNHDAMYWYRQDPGQGLRLIYYSQIVNDFQKGDIAEGYSVSREKKESFPLTVTSAQKNPTAFYLCASYPGTGEGGQYFGAGTRLSVL.

About this clone itself: The read ends 3 residues early relative to the CDR3; the germline J gene fills the gap. The rearrangement uses TRBV2 and TRBJ2-5; D possibly corresponds to TRBD1 (6 bases). In germline, CDR1 is SNHLY, CDR2 FYNNEI. V was clipped by 6 bases and J by 1 base, with 12 bases between them. This CDR3 contains 14 residues. The CDR3 region is CASRARGPQETQYF. The sequenced CDR3 bases are TGTGCCAGCAGAGCCAGGGGACCCCAAGAGACC.

As concerns this clone: The read is 3 residues too short to cover the CDR3 end, so that end is filled in from the germline J gene. The chain employs TRBV10-2 and TRBJ1-2; TRBD1 aligns across 12 bases. This CDR3 contains 15 residues. J was trimmed by 5 bases and V by 7 bases; bases with no gene match: 8. Germline V gene lookup returns CDR1 WSHSY and CDR2 SAAADI. The part of the CDR3 DNA that was read is TGCGCCAGCAACCCGGGACAGGGGGCGGATTATGGC. Encoded protein: CASNPGQGADYG. The whole CDR3 protein reads CASNPGQGADYGYTF.

The sequenced CDR3 bases are TGTGCCAGCAGCTCCAGGACAGGTTACGAG. This gives the protein CASSSRTGYE. The whole CDR3 protein reads CASSSRTGYEQYF. The V and J genes are TRBV7-9 and TRBJ2-7; 7 positions match TRBD1. The observed sequence ends 3 residues before the CDR3 terminus, with the missing tail filled in from the germline J gene. The CDR3 has 13 amino acids. Germline V CDR1 and CDR2: SEHNR, FQNEAQ (reference sequence). The ends lost 4 bases at V and 4 bases at J; junction bases unmatched: 4.

CDR3 region: CSVEDGGTEAFF. CDR3 bases read: TGCAGCGTTGAAGATGGAGGGACTGAA. This chain joins TRBV29-1 and TRBJ1-1, with unresolved D. The CDR3 end is not reached by the read, which stops 3 residues before it; the germline J gene fills it in. The V and J ends lost 0 bases and 5 bases respectively, with 7 bases between them. This CDR3 contains 12 residues. Per germline, CDR1 SQVTM and CDR2 ANQGSEA. Filled out from reference TRBV29-1 and TRBJ1-1, the complete variable domain reads SAVISQKPSRDICQRGTSLTIQCQVDSQVTMMFWYRQQPGQSLTLIATANQGSEATYESGFVIDKFPISRPNLTFSTLTVSNMSPEDSSIYLCSVEDGGTEAFFGQGTRLTVV.